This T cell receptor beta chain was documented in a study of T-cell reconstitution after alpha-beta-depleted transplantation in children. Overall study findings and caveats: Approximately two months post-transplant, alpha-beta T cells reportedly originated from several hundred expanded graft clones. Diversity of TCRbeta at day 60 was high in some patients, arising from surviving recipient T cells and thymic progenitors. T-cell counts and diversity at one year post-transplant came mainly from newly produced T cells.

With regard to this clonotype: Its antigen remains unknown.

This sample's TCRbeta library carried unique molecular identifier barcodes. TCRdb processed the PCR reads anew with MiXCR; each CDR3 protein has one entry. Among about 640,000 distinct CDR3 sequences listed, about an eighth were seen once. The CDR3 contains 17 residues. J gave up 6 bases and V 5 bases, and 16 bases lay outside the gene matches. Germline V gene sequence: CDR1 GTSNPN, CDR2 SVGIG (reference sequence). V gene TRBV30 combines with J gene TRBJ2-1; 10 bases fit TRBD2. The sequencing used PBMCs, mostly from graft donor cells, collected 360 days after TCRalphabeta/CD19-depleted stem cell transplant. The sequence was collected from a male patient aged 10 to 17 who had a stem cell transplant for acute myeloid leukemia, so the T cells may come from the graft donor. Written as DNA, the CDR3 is TGTGCCTGGGCACAGGGACCGGGACTAGCGTTTTCCAATGAGCAGTTCTTC. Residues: CAWAQGPGLAFSNEQFF.